The clone carrying this T cell receptor beta chain turned up a few times. TCRdb's table, derived via immunoSEQ multiplex PCR, lists solely in-frame clones and lacks some. The sample lists around 450,000 clones, roughly 87% occurring once. Germline CDR1 is KGHSH and CDR2 is LQKENI. This CDR3 is 14 amino acids long. With 3 bases removed from V and 4 bases from J, the gap between germline ends came to 7 bases. This specimen comes from a study of Ad26.COV2.S vaccination and SARS-CoV-2 variants. Study summary: The study gave Ad26.COV2.S intramuscularly, once or twice 56 days apart.

The sample's treatment: about 20 received Ad26.COV2.S at low or high dose, single or two shots; 5 received placebo; per-sample allocation not given. Collection of the samples took place on day 63 after the first injection of vaccine or placebo. SARS-CoV-2 spike from the Wuhan strain was encoded by the vaccine, an Ad26 vector. This TCR came from a person between 18 and 59 years old who received the Ad26.COV2.S COVID-19 vaccine or a placebo. The chain carries TRBV18 and TRBJ1-6; D is ambiguous. Sample: peripheral blood, taken in a trial of Ad26.COV2.S vaccine versus placebo. The CDR3 bases are TGTGCCAGCTCACCCTCGGATTATAATTCACCCCTCCACTTT. Its protein product is CASSPSDYNSPLHF.